What follows is one T cell receptor beta chain and its context. This entry comes from a study of blood T cell repertoires in COVID-19. Turning to the study itself: The samples span acute and convalescent COVID-19 from the United States, Italy and Spain.

Looked up from germline, CDR1 is ENHRY and CDR2 is SYGVKD. The CDR3 is made up of 17 amino acids. The V gene lost 4 bases and the J gene lost 4 bases, with 19 bases spanning the gap. The method was immunoSEQ multiplex PCR; TCRdb's version includes in-frame clones alone and lacks a portion of them. The sample includes under 250,000 clones, 86% of them seen just once. The sequence derives from a man aged 60 to 69 with acute or convalescent COVID-19. What was sequenced was peripheral blood. J is TRBJ2-2 and V is TRBV10-3; D possibly corresponds to TRBD1 (5 bases). The CDR3 DNA reads as TGTGCCATCAGTGGCCCGACAGCCCAAACGACCACCGGGGAGCTGTTTTTT. Translating it yields CAISGPTAQTTTGELFF.